One T cell receptor beta chain is described in this entry. The antigen it recognizes is unknown. No qualities accompany the bases; no much larger clone lies one base away. For CDR1 and CDR2, the germline V gene lists MNHEY and SVGAGI. V lost 6 bases and J lost 10 bases; the stretch between them is 10 bases long. The CDR3 has 11 amino acids, counting the end cysteine and phenylalanine. Just CDR3 DNA is preserved here, 33 bases in frame from base 1. Libraries were prepared through RT-PCR. Sequencer: NextSeq 550. TCRdb trimmed public reads at Q25 via fastp, called clones via MiXCR and kept in-frame beta chains. Rows matching on CDR3 protein sequence are summarized as one entry with the most common DNA and genes. Across this sample there are about 960,000 distinct CDR3 sequences, with more than 15% seen only once. Under 6.5% of the sample belongs to the ten largest clones. This record belongs to a study of patients and donors after allogeneic stem cell transplantation (dated by TCRdb to the early 2020s).

This sequence was found in a human donor who was either an allogeneic HSCT recipient or a stem cell or donor lymphocyte infusion donor (not recorded which). It is not recorded whose cells these are; they may come from a transplant donor. Sequencing was done on a sample of blood, either unsorted or a sorted T cell fraction (not recorded which). This sequence uses TRBV6-5 and TRBJ2-1, with no confidently assigned D gene. The DNA sequence reads TGTGCCAGCAGAAAGGCGAACGAGCAGTTCTTC. Protein translation: CASRKANEQFF.